These T cell receptor beta chains were read from a single sample in a study of T-cell reconstitution after alpha-beta-depleted transplantation in children. TCRdb ran MiXCR on the PCR reads and lists one entry per CDR3 protein. The sample consists of approximately 520,000 distinct CDR3 sequences, 32% of them appearing once. The sample here was PBMCs from the stem cell graft donor, taken from the stem cell graft. These receptors were obtained from a human donor who donated a stem cell graft to a child with aplastic anemia. Both conserved end residues are part of each CDR3.

CDR3aa: CASSYTTHKETQYF
v_gene: TRBV6-2/TRBV6-3
j_gene: TRBJ2-5

CDR3aa: CASSQRAGAVADTQYF
v_gene: TRBV4-3
j_gene: TRBJ2-3

CDR3aa: CASSRTGTGFQETQYF
v_gene: TRBV28
j_gene: TRBJ2-5

CDR3aa: CTSTPRSTSAYQETQYF
v_gene: TRBV1
j_gene: TRBJ2-5

CDR3aa: CASRPGLAQVADTQYF
v_gene: TRBV5-4
j_gene: TRBJ2-3

CDR3aa: CASSGGLDTGELFF
v_gene: TRBV25-1
j_gene: TRBJ2-2

CDR3aa: CSAIRASGSVRQETQYF
v_gene: TRBV20-1
j_gene: TRBJ2-5

CDR3aa: CASSQLESEIYNEQFF
v_gene: TRBV4-3
j_gene: TRBJ2-1

CDR3aa: CASSPQSGELFF
v_gene: TRBV18
j_gene: TRBJ2-2

CDR3aa: CASSRDRVAEAFF
v_gene: TRBV6-1
j_gene: TRBJ1-1

CDR3aa: CASSPTSGTPYNEQFF
v_gene: TRBV14
j_gene: TRBJ2-1

CDR3aa: CASSSSQSNQPQHF
v_gene: TRBV7-2
j_gene: TRBJ1-5

CDR3aa: CASIRWPGELFF
v_gene: TRBV6-2/TRBV6-3
j_gene: TRBJ2-2

CDR3aa: CASSFEGGETQYF
v_gene: TRBV5-1
j_gene: TRBJ2-5

CDR3aa: CSAPPLGLAVSTDTQYF
v_gene: TRBV20-1
j_gene: TRBJ2-3

CDR3aa: CASREGREFPDTQYF
v_gene: TRBV5-4
j_gene: TRBJ2-3

CDR3aa: CSALRLAGVTYNEQFF
v_gene: TRBV20-1
j_gene: TRBJ2-1

CDR3aa: CRPKGEGYGYTF
v_gene: TRBV20-1
j_gene: TRBJ1-2

CDR3aa: CASSQDRLGTVCSGAPGLDTQYF
v_gene: TRBV4-1
j_gene: TRBJ2-3

CDR3aa: CASSPTRTSTSTGELFF
v_gene: TRBV3-1
j_gene: TRBJ2-2

CDR3aa: CSALLGGPSKNSPLHF
v_gene: TRBV20-1
j_gene: TRBJ1-6

CDR3aa: CSVGSGRGETQYF
v_gene: TRBV29-1
j_gene: TRBJ2-5

CDR3aa: CASSLPLAGGLETQYF
v_gene: TRBV7-2
j_gene: TRBJ2-5

CDR3aa: CASRLAGGNNEQFF
v_gene: TRBV5-1
j_gene: TRBJ2-1

CDR3aa: CSASPGLATDTQYF
v_gene: TRBV20-1
j_gene: TRBJ2-3

CDR3aa: CASRLTRLGIQYF
v_gene: TRBV6-1
j_gene: TRBJ2-4

CDR3aa: CSVGQAVYEQYF
v_gene: TRBV29-1
j_gene: TRBJ2-7

CDR3aa: CATSTSGAIGEQFF
v_gene: TRBV24-1
j_gene: TRBJ2-1

CDR3aa: CASSIVPGRAYGYTF
v_gene: TRBV19
j_gene: TRBJ1-2

CDR3aa: CASSLFPLTPGLGQTHTEAFF
v_gene: TRBV12-3/TRBV12-4
j_gene: TRBJ1-1

CDR3aa: CSAREGTGGIYGYTF
v_gene: TRBV20-1
j_gene: TRBJ1-2

CDR3aa: CASSQDRGRAVFSGANVLTF
v_gene: TRBV4-2
j_gene: TRBJ2-6

CDR3aa: CASSLDPGSGNQPQHF
v_gene: TRBV7-2
j_gene: TRBJ1-5

CDR3aa: CASSESGTHQPQHF
v_gene: TRBV6-1
j_gene: TRBJ1-5

CDR3aa: CASSPQVPSNSPLHF
v_gene: TRBV12-3/TRBV12-4
j_gene: TRBJ1-6

CDR3aa: CASSLGSSGNEQFF
v_gene: TRBV5-1
j_gene: TRBJ2-1

CDR3aa: CASSYSVGGRIIDTQYF
v_gene: TRBV6-9
j_gene: TRBJ2-3

CDR3aa: CAISQGSSTEAFF
v_gene: TRBV7-2
j_gene: TRBJ1-1

CDR3aa: CASSLGASTEAFF
v_gene: TRBV12-3/TRBV12-4
j_gene: TRBJ1-1

CDR3aa: CASTSPGGEETQYF
v_gene: TRBV5-4
j_gene: TRBJ2-5

CDR3aa: CASSRAGETYNGQFF
v_gene: TRBV5-1
j_gene: TRBJ2-1

CDR3aa: CASSLVDRNQPQHF
v_gene: TRBV7-6
j_gene: TRBJ1-5

CDR3aa: CASSSPRTGREYEQYF
v_gene: TRBV27
j_gene: TRBJ2-7

CDR3aa: CASSWTDRTNEKLFF
v_gene: TRBV27
j_gene: TRBJ1-4

CDR3aa: CASRDSVTQYF
v_gene: TRBV6-2/TRBV6-3
j_gene: TRBJ2-3

CDR3aa: CASSFNDRGGETQYF
v_gene: TRBV7-2
j_gene: TRBJ2-5

CDR3aa: CSASSGTTSTDTQYF
v_gene: TRBV20-1
j_gene: TRBJ2-3

CDR3aa: CASSLVDNTEAFF
v_gene: TRBV7-3
j_gene: TRBJ1-1

CDR3aa: CSARLAGVADTQYF
v_gene: TRBV20-1
j_gene: TRBJ2-3

CDR3aa: CSAKRGDTEAFF
v_gene: TRBV20-1
j_gene: TRBJ1-1